Below, 23 T cell receptor beta chains from the same sample are listed, as sequenced in a study of blood T cell repertoires in COVID-19. TCRdb's copy holds only in-frame clones and misses some; the assay was immunoSEQ multiplex PCR. The sample records nearly 55,000 clones, 78% being singletons. The sequenced material came from peripheral blood. Source of these receptors: a human donor with active or convalescent COVID-19. The donor label of this sample is uncertain.

J is TRBJ2-3 and V is TRBV18; tentative D call: TRBD2 (6 bases). The V gene's germline CDR1 is KGHSH and CDR2 LQKENI. Trimming left V 1 base short and J 0 bases short, with 8 bases between. This CDR3 region has 15 residues. The CDR3 sequence: CASSPRGVSTDTQYF. The CDR3 DNA reads TGTGCCAGCTCACCACGGGGGGTTAGCACAGATACGCAGTATTTT. Combining the CDR3 with reference TRBV18 and TRBJ2-3 gives the whole variable domain NAGVMQNPRHLVRRRGQEARLRCSPMKGHSHVYWYRQLPEEGLKFMVYLQKENIIDESGMPKERFSAEFPKEGPSILRIQQVVRGDSAAYFCASSPRGVSTDTQYFGPGTRLTVL.

CDR3 DNA: TGTGCCAGCAGCTCAAGACAGGGCGTCAGGGAAAAACTGTTTTTT. Translated: CASSSRQGVREKLFF. The chain uses TRBV7-2 and TRBJ1-4; 7 bases are shared with TRBD1. V shed 4 bases, J shed 8 bases, and the junction held 10 bases outside the gene matches. The CDR3 is made up of 15 amino acids. CDR1 SGHTA and CDR2 FQGNSA come from the germline V gene.

V and J are TRBV3-1 (or the pseudogene TRBV3-2) and TRBJ1-5; D is unresolved. The CDR3 totals 15 residues. CDR1 is LGHDT, CDR2 YNNKEL, per germline (reference sequence). Deletions cut 1 base from V and 6 bases from J, with 13 bases between. As DNA, the CDR3 is TGTGCCAGCAGCCAAGGGGCCCTAAATGGTCAGCCCCAGCATTTT. It codes for CASSQGALNGQPQHF.

The chain carries TRBV30 and TRBJ1-5; the match to TRBD1 covers 8 bases. V was pared by 2 bases and J by 2 bases, with 2 bases of the junction left unmatched. Germline assignment: CDR1 GTSNPN and CDR2 SVGIG (reference sequence). The CDR3 totals 14 residues. CDR3 amino acids: CAWSSTGGNQPQHF. The DNA for the CDR3 is TGTGCCTGGAGTTCGACAGGGGGCAATCAGCCCCAGCATTTT.

This sequence joins TRBV4-2 and TRBJ2-5; 12 nucleotides align to TRBD2. Losses at the gene ends were 1 base for V and 5 bases for J; bases not matched to a gene: 5. Germline V lookup: CDR1 LGHNA, CDR2 YNFKEQ. The CDR3 has 16 residues. CDR3 loop: CASSQGTSGERETQYF. DNA for the CDR3: TGTGCCAGCAGCCAAGGGACTAGCGGGGAGAGGGAGACCCAGTACTTC.

V is TRBV15 and J is TRBJ1-1; a possible D gene is TRBD1 (5 bases). The CDR3 totals 17 residues. The V gene's germline CDR1 is LNHNV and CDR2 YYDKDF (reference sequence). Trimming shortened V by 4 bases and J by 7 bases, and 25 bases separated the two germline ends. In DNA form, the CDR3 reads TGTGCCACCAGCAAGGAGACGGGGCCAGGGAGGAGTATTGAAGCTTTCTTT. Amino acids: CATSKETGPGRSIEAFF.

This clone came up once. CDR3 amino acids: CASSLQSSGKGTDTQYF. CDR3 DNA sequence: TGCGCCAGCAGCTTGCAGTCGTCTGGCAAAGGCACAGATACGCAGTATTTT. The rearrangement uses TRBV5-1 and TRBJ2-3; D is undetermined. Germline CDR1 SGHRS, CDR2 YFSETQ. With 1 base removed from V and 1 base from J, the gap between germline ends came to 16 bases. The CDR3 is made up of 17 amino acids.

The chain employs TRBV5-1 and TRBJ2-3, with TRBD2 matching 8 bases. Germline trimming cut 6 bases from V and 5 bases from J; bases unmatched to any gene: 2. The V gene's germline CDR1 is SGHRS and CDR2 YFSETQ. This CDR3 comprises 12 residues. CDR3 amino acids: CASTRGGDTQYF. CDR3 nucleotides: TGCGCCAGCACCCGGGGGGGAGATACGCAGTATTTT. Full variable domain (outside the CDR3, taken from reference TRBV5-1 and TRBJ2-3): KAGVTQTPRYLIKTRGQQVTLSCSPISGHRSVSWYQQTPGQGLQFLFEYFSETQRNKGNFPGRFSGRQFSNSRSEMNVSTLELGDSALYLCASTRGGDTQYFGPGTRLTVL.

A few counts support this clone. The CDR3 coding sequence is TGTGCCAGCAGCGCCCGGGACACTCCCAAGGATGGCTACACCTTC. The encoded protein is CASSARDTPKDGYTF. The rearrangement uses TRBV9 and TRBJ1-2; perhaps TRBD1 as D (6 bases). The germline V gene encodes CDR1 SGDLS and CDR2 YYNGEE. V lost 3 bases and J lost 6, with 18 bases in between. The CDR3 runs to 15 residues.

This clone was seen a handful of times. The CDR3: CASSIEWGPQPQHF. Here the CDR3 DNA reads TGTGCCAGTAGTATAGAGTGGGGCCCTCAGCCCCAGCATTTT. This chain links TRBV19 with TRBJ1-5; TRBD1 might be the D (5 bases). From germline, CDR1 is LNHDA and CDR2 SQIVND (reference sequence). Trimming pared 0 bases from V and 6 bases from J, leaving 9 bases between. The CDR3 runs 14 residues.

The rearrangement uses TRBV7-6 and TRBJ2-7; D is undetermined. The V gene lost 5 bases and the J gene lost 5 bases, with 13 bases spanning the gap. The CDR3 sequence is 13 residues long. Germline V lookup: CDR1 SGHVS, CDR2 FNYEAQ. The DNA of the CDR3 is TGTGCCAGCAGCATTAGTTCCCGGGACGAGCAGTACTTC. This sequence encodes CASSISSRDEQYF.

The rearrangement uses TRBV29-1 and TRBJ1-5; D not resolved. The CDR3 extends over 14 amino acids. Per the germline V gene, CDR1 is SQVTM and CDR2 is ANQGSEA. V was cut by 1 base and J by 7 bases, with 14 bases left in between. The CDR3 DNA follows: TGCAGCGTTGAAGTCGGCGCCCCGGGGCAGCCCCAGCATTTT. Translated, it gives CSVEVGAPGQPQHF.

The chain joins TRBV2 to TRBJ1-1; no reliable D call. The V and J ends lost 5 bases and 3 bases respectively, with 10 bases between them. CDR3 length: 13 residues. Germline CDR1 and CDR2: SNHLY and FYNNEI. DNA for the CDR3: TGTGCCAGCAGTAAGATTCGGGACACTGAAGCTTTCTTT. Protein: CASSKIRDTEAFF.

This chain links TRBV27 with TRBJ1-4; 9 nucleotides align to TRBD1. Germline assignment: CDR1 MNHEY and CDR2 SMNVEV (reference sequence). The V gene end was trimmed by 6 bases and the J gene end by 8 bases; junction bases not matched to a gene: 7. The length of the CDR3 is 14 residues. CDR3 region: CASSTGGRREKLFF. CDR3 nucleotide sequence: TGTGCCAGCAGCACAGGGGGCCGGCGGGAAAAACTGTTTTTT. The whole variable domain, remainder taken from reference TRBV27 and TRBJ1-4, is EAQVTQNPRYLITVTGKKLTVTCSQNMNHEYMSWYRQDPGLGLRQIYYSMNVEVTDKGDVPEGYKVSRKEKRNFPLILESPSPNQTSLYFCASSTGGRREKLFFGSGTQLSVL.

This sequence joins TRBV6-6 and TRBJ2-1; TRBD2 agrees at 9 bases. The CDR3 is 15 residues long. V was clipped by 5 bases and J by 9 bases; unmatched bases: 11. Germline V gene lookup returns CDR1 MNHNY and CDR2 SVGAGI (reference sequence). CDR3 loop: CASSALAGSLSEQFF. The CDR3 DNA sequence: TGTGCCAGCAGTGCACTAGCGGGTTCGTTATCTGAGCAGTTCTTC.

V usage is TRBV28 and J usage is TRBJ2-7, with a weak D call TRBD2 (6 bases). V was clipped by 2 bases and J by 1 base, with 15 bases between them. The CDR3 consists of 16 residues. Per the germline V gene, CDR1 is MDHEN and CDR2 is SYDVKM. The CDR3 is CASSLKATGTSYEQYF. The CDR3 DNA reads TGTGCCAGCAGTTTAAAGGCGACCGGGACTTCCTACGAGCAGTACTTC.

This clone was detected only once. The chain recombines TRBV18 with TRBJ2-5; 10 nucleotides agree with TRBD2. There are 15 residues in the CDR3. Germline V CDR1 and CDR2: KGHSH, LQKENI. The J segment lost 5 bases and the V segment lost 3 bases, leaving 6 bases of the junction unmatched. The DNA for the CDR3 is TGTGCCAGCTCACCTAGCGGGAGGACGAGGGAGACCCAGTACTTC. Its translation is CASSPSGRTRETQYF.

This clone was observed once. This sequence joins TRBV4-3 and TRBJ2-1, with 10 bases fitting TRBD2. Germline V gene sequence: CDR1 LGHNA, CDR2 YSLEER. This CDR3 is 14 amino acids long. V trimming: 3 bases; J trimming: 9 bases; junction bases outside the gene matches: 5. CDR3 amino acids: CASSQSGRASEQFF. In DNA, the CDR3 is TGCGCCAGCAGCCAGAGCGGGAGGGCCAGTGAGCAGTTCTTC.

A remark on this clone: One end of the junction does not line up with germline, which may come from a read error. The chain couples TRBV5-1 to TRBJ2-3; 10 nucleotides match TRBD2. The CDR3 extends over 17 amino acids. Looked up from germline, CDR1 is SGHRS and CDR2 is YFSETQ. CDR3 in DNA: TGCGCCACCAGCTTCACTACTAGCGGGGCGGGAGTAGATACGCAGTATTTT. This codes for CATSFTTSGAGVDTQYF.

The CDR3 here is CATSGQGAGKYNEQFF. CDR3 nucleotide sequence: TGTGCCACCAGTGGCCAGGGGGCCGGGAAGTACAATGAGCAGTTCTTC. The chain employs TRBV24-1 and TRBJ2-1, with 8 bases aligning to TRBD1. The CDR3 loop spans 16 amino acids. The germline V gene encodes CDR1 KGHDR and CDR2 SFDVKD. Trimming removed 5 bases from V and 4 bases from J; junction bases left unmatched: 9.

This clone was seen only a few times. V and J are TRBV23-1 and TRBJ2-2; a possible D gene is TRBD1 (6 bases). TRBV23-1 carries the ORF label, with uncertain function. Trimming pared 2 bases from V and 7 bases from J, leaving 26 bases between. CDR3 size: 19 residues. CDR3 in amino acids: CASSQVTGKGAHCGGELFF. CDR3 nucleotides: TGCGCCAGCAGTCAAGTTACAGGGAAGGGTGCCCACTGTGGCGGGGAGCTGTTTTTT.

J is TRBJ2-7 and V is TRBV4-1, with TRBD1 matching 9 bases. V shed 3 bases and J 0 bases; nucleotides not matched to a gene: 9. Germline assignment: CDR1 MGHRA and CDR2 YSYEKL. The CDR3 loop spans 17 amino acids. The CDR3 DNA is TGCGCCAGCAGCCATTTTCCGGGACAGGGCGTCTCCTACGAGCAGTACTTC. It yields the protein CASSHFPGQGVSYEQYF.

The rearrangement uses TRBV5-1 and TRBJ2-2; 8 nucleotides line up with TRBD2. V lost 0 bases and J lost 6; bases outside the gene matches: 10. Per the germline V gene, CDR1 is SGHRS and CDR2 is YFSETQ. The CDR3 is made up of 17 amino acids. Written as DNA, the CDR3 is TGCGCCAGCAGCTTGGGTCTCGTAGCGGGAAGGGCCGGGGAGCTGTTTTTT. Protein sequence: CASSLGLVAGRAGELFF.